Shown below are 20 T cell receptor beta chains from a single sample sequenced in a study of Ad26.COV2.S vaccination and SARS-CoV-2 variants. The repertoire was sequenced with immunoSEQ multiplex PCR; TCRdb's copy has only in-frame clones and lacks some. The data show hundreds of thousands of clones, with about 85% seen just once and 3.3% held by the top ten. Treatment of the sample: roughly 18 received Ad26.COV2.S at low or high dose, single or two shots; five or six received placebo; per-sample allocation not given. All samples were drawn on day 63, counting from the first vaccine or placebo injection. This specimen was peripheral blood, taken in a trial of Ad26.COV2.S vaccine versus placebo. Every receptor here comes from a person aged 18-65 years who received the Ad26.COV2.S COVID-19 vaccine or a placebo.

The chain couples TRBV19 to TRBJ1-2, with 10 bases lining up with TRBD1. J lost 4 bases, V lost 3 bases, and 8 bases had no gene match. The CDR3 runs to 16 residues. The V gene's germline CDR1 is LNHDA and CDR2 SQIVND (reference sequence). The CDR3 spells CASSILQTGGVYGYTF. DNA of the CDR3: TGTGCCAGTAGTATTCTTCAGACAGGGGGCGTCTATGGCTACACCTTC.

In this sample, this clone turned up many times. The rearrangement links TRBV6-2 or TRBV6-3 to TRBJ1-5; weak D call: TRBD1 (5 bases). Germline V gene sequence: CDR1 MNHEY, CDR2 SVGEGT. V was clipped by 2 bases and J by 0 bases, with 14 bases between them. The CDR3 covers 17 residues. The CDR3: CASSYEAGGSSNQPQHF. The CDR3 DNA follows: TGTGCCAGCAGTTACGAGGCGGGGGGGTCTAGCAATCAGCCCCAGCATTTT.

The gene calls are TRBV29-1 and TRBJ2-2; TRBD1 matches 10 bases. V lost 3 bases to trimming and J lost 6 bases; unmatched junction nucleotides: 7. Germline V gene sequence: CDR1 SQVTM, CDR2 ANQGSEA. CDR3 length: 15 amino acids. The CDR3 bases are TGCAGCGTTGATCTGGGACAGGGGAGCCCCGGGGAGCTGTTTTTT. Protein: CSVDLGQGSPGELFF.

In nucleotides, the CDR3 is TGTGCCAGCAGTTACGACCAGACAGATACGCAGTATTTT. It translates to CASSYDQTDTQYF. The chain recombines TRBV6-5 with TRBJ2-3; D is unclear. Trimming stripped 2 bases from V and 3 bases from J, with 6 bases between. Germline values: CDR1 MNHEY, CDR2 SVGAGI. The CDR3 extends over 13 amino acids.

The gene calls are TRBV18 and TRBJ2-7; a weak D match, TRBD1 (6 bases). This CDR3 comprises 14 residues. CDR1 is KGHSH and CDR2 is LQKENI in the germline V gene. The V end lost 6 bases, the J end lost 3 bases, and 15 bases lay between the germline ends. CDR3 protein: CASSLGRGNYEQYF. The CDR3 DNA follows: TGTGCCAGCTCTTTGGGAAGGGGGAACTACGAGCAGTACTTC.

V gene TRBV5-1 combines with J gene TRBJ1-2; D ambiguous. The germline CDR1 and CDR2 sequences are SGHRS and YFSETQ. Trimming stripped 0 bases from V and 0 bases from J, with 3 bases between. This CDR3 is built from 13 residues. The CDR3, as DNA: TGCGCCAGCAGCTTGGGCACTAACTATGGCTACACCTTC. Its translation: CASSLGTNYGYTF.

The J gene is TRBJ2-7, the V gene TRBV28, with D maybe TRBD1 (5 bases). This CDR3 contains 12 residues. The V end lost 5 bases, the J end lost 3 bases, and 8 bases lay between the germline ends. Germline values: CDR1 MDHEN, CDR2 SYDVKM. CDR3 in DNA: TGTGCCAGCAGTGCCCAGGGCTACGAGCAGTACTTC. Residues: CASSAQGYEQYF.

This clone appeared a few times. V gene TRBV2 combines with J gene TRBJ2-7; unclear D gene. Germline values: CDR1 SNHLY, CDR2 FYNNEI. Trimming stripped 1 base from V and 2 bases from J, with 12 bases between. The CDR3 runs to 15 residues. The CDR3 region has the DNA TGTGCCAGCAGTGAAGGTTCTCCCTCCACCTACGAGCAGTACTTC. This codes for CASSEGSPSTYEQYF.

The CDR3 loop reads CASSEEGGRVTEAFF. The CDR3 bases are TGTGCCAGCAGTGAGGAGGGGGGAAGAGTCACTGAAGCTTTCTTT. This chain joins TRBV2 and TRBJ1-1; D is possibly TRBD1 (6 bases). This CDR3 contains 15 residues. Trimming stripped 3 bases from V and 4 bases from J, with 15 bases between. Germline assignment: CDR1 SNHLY and CDR2 FYNNEI. The variable domain in full, with the rest retrieved from reference TRBV2 and TRBJ1-1, is EPEVTQTPSHQVTQMGQEVILRCVPISNHLYFYWYRQILGQKVEFLVSFYNNEISEKSEIFDDQFSVERPDGSNFTLKIRSTKLEDSAMYFCASSEEGGRVTEAFFGQGTRLTVV.

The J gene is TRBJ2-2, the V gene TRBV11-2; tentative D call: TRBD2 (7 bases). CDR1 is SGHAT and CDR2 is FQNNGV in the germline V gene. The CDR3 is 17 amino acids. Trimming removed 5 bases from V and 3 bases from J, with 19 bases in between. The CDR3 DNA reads TGTGCCAGCAGCGCAGGCGGGGGCGGACACCACACCGGGGAGCTGTTTTTT. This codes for CASSAGGGGHHTGELFF.

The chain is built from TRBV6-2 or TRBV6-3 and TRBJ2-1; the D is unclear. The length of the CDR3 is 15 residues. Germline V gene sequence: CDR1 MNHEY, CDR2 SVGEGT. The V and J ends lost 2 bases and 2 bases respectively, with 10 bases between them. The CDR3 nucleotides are TGTGCCAGCAGTTACCTAAAAGGGACCTACAATGAGCAGTTCTTC. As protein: CASSYLKGTYNEQFF.

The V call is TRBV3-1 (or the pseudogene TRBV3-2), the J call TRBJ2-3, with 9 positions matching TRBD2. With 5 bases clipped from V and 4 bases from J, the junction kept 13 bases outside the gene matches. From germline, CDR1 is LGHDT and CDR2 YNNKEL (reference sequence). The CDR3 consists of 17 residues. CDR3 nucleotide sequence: TGTGCCAGCAGCTACCGAGGACGAGCGGGAGGCTCAGATACGCAGTATTTT. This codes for CASSYRGRAGGSDTQYF.

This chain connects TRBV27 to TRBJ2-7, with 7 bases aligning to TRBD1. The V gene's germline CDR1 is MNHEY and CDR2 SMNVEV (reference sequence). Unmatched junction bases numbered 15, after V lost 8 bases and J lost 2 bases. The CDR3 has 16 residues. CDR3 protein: CASGLSGQRSTYEQYF. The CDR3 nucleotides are TGTGCCAGCGGCCTTTCGGGACAGCGGAGCACCTACGAGCAGTACTTC.

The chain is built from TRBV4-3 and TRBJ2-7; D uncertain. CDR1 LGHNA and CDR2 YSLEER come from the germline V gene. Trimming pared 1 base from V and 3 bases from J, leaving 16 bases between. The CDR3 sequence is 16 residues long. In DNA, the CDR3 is TGCGCCAGCAGCCAAGGTCGGGCAGAACAAGGCTACGAGCAGTACTTC. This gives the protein CASSQGRAEQGYEQYF.

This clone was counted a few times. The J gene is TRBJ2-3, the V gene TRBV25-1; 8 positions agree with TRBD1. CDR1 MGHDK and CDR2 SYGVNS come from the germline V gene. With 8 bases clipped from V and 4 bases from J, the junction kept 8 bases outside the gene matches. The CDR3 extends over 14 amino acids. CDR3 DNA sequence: TGTGCCAGCCGGACAGGGACGGGGGCAGATACGCAGTATTTT. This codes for CASRTGTGADTQYF.

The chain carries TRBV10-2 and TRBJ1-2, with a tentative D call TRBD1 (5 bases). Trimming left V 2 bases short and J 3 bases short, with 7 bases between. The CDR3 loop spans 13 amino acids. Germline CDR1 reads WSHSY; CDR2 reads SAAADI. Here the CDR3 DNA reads TGCGCCAGCAGTGAGGGGGCCGACTATGGCTACACCTTC. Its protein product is CASSEGADYGYTF.

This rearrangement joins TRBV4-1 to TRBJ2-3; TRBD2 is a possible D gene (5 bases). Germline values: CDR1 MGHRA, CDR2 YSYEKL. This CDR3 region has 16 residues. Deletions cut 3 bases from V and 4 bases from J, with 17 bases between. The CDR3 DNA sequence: TGCGCCAGCAGCCAGTCCCGACTACGTGGCCCAGATACGCAGTATTTT. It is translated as CASSQSRLRGPDTQYF.

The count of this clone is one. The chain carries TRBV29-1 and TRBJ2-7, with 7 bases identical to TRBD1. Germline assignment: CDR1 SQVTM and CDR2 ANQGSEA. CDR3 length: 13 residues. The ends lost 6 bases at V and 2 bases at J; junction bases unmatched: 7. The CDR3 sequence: CSVGKDRAYEQYF. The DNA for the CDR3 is TGCAGCGTCGGAAAAGACAGGGCCTACGAGCAGTACTTC.

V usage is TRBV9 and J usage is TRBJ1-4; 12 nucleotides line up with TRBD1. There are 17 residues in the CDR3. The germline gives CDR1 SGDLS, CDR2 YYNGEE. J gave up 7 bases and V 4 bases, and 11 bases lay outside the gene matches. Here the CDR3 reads CASSFSSGTGGGEKLFF. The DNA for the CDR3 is TGTGCCAGCAGCTTCTCATCCGGGACAGGGGGCGGTGAAAAACTGTTTTTT.

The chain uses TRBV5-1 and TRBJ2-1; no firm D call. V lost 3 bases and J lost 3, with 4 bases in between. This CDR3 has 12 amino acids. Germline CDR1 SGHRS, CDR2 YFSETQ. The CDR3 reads CASSSYYNEQFF. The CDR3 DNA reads TGCGCCAGCAGCTCGTACTACAATGAGCAGTTCTTC.